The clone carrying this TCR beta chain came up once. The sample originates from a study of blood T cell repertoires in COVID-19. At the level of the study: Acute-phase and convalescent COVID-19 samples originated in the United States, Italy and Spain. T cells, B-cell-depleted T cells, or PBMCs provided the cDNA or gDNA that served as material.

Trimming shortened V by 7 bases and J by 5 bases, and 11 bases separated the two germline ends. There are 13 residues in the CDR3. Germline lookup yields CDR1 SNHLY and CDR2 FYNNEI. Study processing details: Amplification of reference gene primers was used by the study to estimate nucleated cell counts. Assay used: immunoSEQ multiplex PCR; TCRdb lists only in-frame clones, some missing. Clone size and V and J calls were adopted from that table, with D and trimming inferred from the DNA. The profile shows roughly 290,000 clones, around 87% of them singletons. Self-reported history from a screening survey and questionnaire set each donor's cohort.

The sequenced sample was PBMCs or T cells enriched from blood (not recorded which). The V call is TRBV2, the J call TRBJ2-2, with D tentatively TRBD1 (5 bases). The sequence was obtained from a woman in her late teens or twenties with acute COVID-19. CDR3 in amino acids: CASTRVETGELFF. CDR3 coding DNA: TGTGCCAGCACCAGGGTGGAGACCGGGGAGCTGTTTTTT.